Each of the 17 T cell receptor beta chains below was sequenced from the same sample in a study of Graves' ophthalmopathy and Graves' hyperthyroidism. TCR beta CDR3 regions were amplified from RNA transcripts. The authors performed first-round RT-PCR with HTBI primers and then a second-round multiplex PCR. One entry per CDR3 protein results from TCRdb running MiXCR on the multiplex PCR reads. The sample lists around 1,000,000 distinct CDR3 sequences, about 36% occurring once. The sequenced sample was peripheral blood or thyroid tissue (not recorded which). These receptors all come from an adult man with Graves' hyperthyroidism.

In its sample, this clonotype was seen a few times. The chain employs TRBV12-3 or TRBV12-4 and TRBJ2-7, with 11 bases lining up with TRBD1. The CDR3 totals 17 residues. J was trimmed by 5 bases and V by 5 bases; bases with no gene match: 14. The CDR3 loop is CASSPQPGTGGRNEQYF. DNA of the CDR3: TGTGCCAGCAGTCCCCAACCCGGGACAGGGGGTAGGAACGAGCAGTACTTC.

The sample holds a few counts of this clonotype. The V and J genes are TRBV2 and TRBJ2-5; weak D call: TRBD2 (7 bases). Per the germline V gene, CDR1 is SNHLY and CDR2 is FYNNEI. Deletions cut 8 bases from V and 4 bases from J, with 17 bases between. This CDR3 is built from 14 residues. The chain's CDR3 is CASGGGATRETQYF. The CDR3 region has the DNA TGTGCCAGCGGGGGGGGGGCGACAAGAGAGACCCAGTACTTC.

Concerning this clonotype itself: A much larger clone is a single base away; this may be a read error. The rearrangement joins TRBV14 to TRBJ1-6, with D tentatively TRBD1 (6 bases). Germline CDR1 SGHDN, CDR2 FVKESK. V shed 5 bases and J shed 8 bases, with 22 bases lying between them. The CDR3 contains 17 residues. Written as DNA, the CDR3 is TGTGCCAGCAGCTTAGTTCCTCCGGGACATGGTGATTCACCCCTCCACTTT. Translated, it gives CASSLVPPGHGDSPLHF.

The chain links TRBV7-3 to TRBJ2-2; 7 bases agree with TRBD1. The CDR3 runs 18 residues. Losses at the gene ends were 3 bases for V and 7 bases for J; bases not matched to a gene: 17. Germline V gene lookup returns CDR1 SGHTA and CDR2 FQGTGA. The DNA of the CDR3 is TGTGCCAGCAGCTTCGGTTTACGACCGGACAGGATGGGCGGGGAGCTGTTTTTT. Amino acids: CASSFGLRPDRMGGELFF.

There are many counts of this clonotype. This chain links TRBV6-1 with TRBJ2-7; TRBD2 is a possible D gene (5 bases). Trimming pared 3 bases from V and 3 bases from J, leaving 9 bases between. The CDR3 sequence is 13 residues long. Germline values: CDR1 MNHNS, CDR2 SASEGT. CDR3 sequence: CASSEVGGYEQYF. The CDR3 nucleotides are TGTGCCAGCAGTGAGGTTGGAGGCTACGAGCAGTACTTC.

The chain combines TRBV4-3 with TRBJ1-6, with 9 positions matching TRBD1. The CDR3 contains 17 residues. Germline assignment: CDR1 LGHNA and CDR2 YSLEER. V trimming: 4 bases; J trimming: 8 bases; junction bases outside the gene matches: 12. The CDR3 DNA is TGCGCCAGCAGCCTGAACCCGGGACAGGGCTCTTATTCACCCCTCCACTTT. The encoded protein is CASSLNPGQGSYSPLHF.

In this sample, this clonotype turned up many times. The chain combines TRBV14 with TRBJ1-2; D unclear. CDR3 length: 13 amino acids. Trimming cost V 1 base and J 3 bases, with 6 bases left between them. CDR1 SGHDN and CDR2 FVKESK come from the germline V gene. CDR3 protein: CASSQVPDYGYTF. The CDR3 nucleotides are TGTGCCAGCAGCCAAGTCCCAGACTATGGCTACACCTTC.

This clonotype was found many times. The rearrangement joins TRBV24-1 to TRBJ2-7; TRBD2 agrees at 7 bases. The CDR3 has 13 amino acids. Looked up from germline, CDR1 is KGHDR and CDR2 is SFDVKD. J lost 6 bases, V lost 9 bases, and 10 bases had no gene match. Written as DNA, the CDR3 is TGTGCCACCTCGGGAGGCTCCCGATCCGAGCAGTACTTC. As protein: CATSGGSRSEQYF.

Points on this clonotype: The final CDR3 position lacks the conserved phenylalanine or tryptophan, pointing to a likely read error. This chain connects TRBV5-5 to TRBJ1-2; 8 bases are shared with TRBD1. The J segment lost 2 bases and the V segment lost 4 bases, leaving 4 bases of the junction unmatched. The CDR3 has 14 residues. Germline V lookup: CDR1 SGHKS, CDR2 YYEKEE (reference sequence). The CDR3 DNA reads as TGTGCCAGCAGCGGAGACAGGGGAAACTATGGCTACACCTGC. Its protein product is CASSGDRGNYGYTC.

This clonotype was counted at least ten times. The rearrangement uses TRBV9 and TRBJ1-1, with 7 bases identical to TRBD1. The trim removed 0 bases at V and 0 bases at J, leaving 2 bases unmatched. The CDR3 covers 15 residues. Looked up from germline, CDR1 is SGDLS and CDR2 is YYNGEE. CDR3 sequence (DNA): TGTGCCAGCAGCGTAGTAAGGGGGCTGAACACTGAAGCTTTCTTT. Translated, it gives CASSVVRGLNTEAFF.

This clonotype was found many times. This sequence joins TRBV19 and TRBJ2-7; unclear D gene. Trimming cost V 5 bases and J 3 bases, with 14 bases left between them. This CDR3 region has 14 residues. The V gene's germline CDR1 is LNHDA and CDR2 SQIVND (reference sequence). The CDR3 DNA sequence: TGTGCCAGTAGTGCCAGCCTCGGCGGCTACGAGCAGTACTTC. Translating gives CASSASLGGYEQYF.

This clonotype was picked up a small number of times. V gene TRBV5-6 combines with J gene TRBJ2-7; D is perhaps TRBD1 or TRBD2 (5 bases each). Germline V gene data show CDR1 as SGHDT and CDR2 as YYEEEE. V gave up 6 bases and J gave up 0 bases, with 16 bases separating them. The CDR3 length is 15 residues. The CDR3 DNA reads TGTGCCAGCAACGGGACCGGGACGGCCTCCTACGAGCAGTACTTC. Protein sequence: CASNGTGTASYEQYF.

This chain uses TRBV30 with TRBJ1-2; D gene ambiguous. Germline CDR1 and CDR2: GTSNPN and SVGIG (reference sequence). Trimming pared 3 bases from V and 8 bases from J, leaving 13 bases between. The CDR3 is made up of 12 amino acids. DNA for the CDR3: TGTGCCTGGAGGACTGGGAGCTACGGCTACACCTTC. Translation gives CAWRTGSYGYTF.

In its sample, this clonotype was seen a few times. V gene TRBV6-2 or TRBV6-3 combines with J gene TRBJ1-5; 8 bases match TRBD1. The CDR3 is 17 amino acids. Trimming at V came to 2 bases and at J to 2 bases, leaving 8 bases not matched to a gene. In germline, CDR1 is MNHEY, CDR2 SVGEGT. The CDR3, as DNA: TGTGCCAGCAGTTACGCCGACAGGGGAGGGGGCAATCAGCCCCAGCATTTT. This sequence encodes CASSYADRGGGNQPQHF.

This clonotype was recorded many times. V and J are TRBV20-1 and TRBJ2-7; 7 nucleotides align to TRBD1. CDR1 DFQATT and CDR2 SNEGSKA come from the germline V gene (reference sequence). The CDR3 is 13 residues long. The V and J ends lost 2 bases and 6 bases, in that order; junction bases with no gene match: 7. The CDR3 DNA reads as TGCAGTGCTAGATTGAGGGGGCAGGCCGAGCAGTACTTC. This translates into CSARLRGQAEQYF.

This clonotype was detected only a few times. The V gene is TRBV5-1, the J gene TRBJ1-5, with 8 nucleotides matching TRBD1. V shed 5 bases and J 4 bases; nucleotides not matched to a gene: 5. The CDR3 sequence is 14 residues long. The germline V gene has CDR1 SGHRS and CDR2 YFSETQ. CDR3 in amino acids: CASSWGTGNQPQHF. The CDR3 DNA is TGCGCCAGCAGTTGGGGGACAGGTAATCAGCCCCAGCATTTT.

The chain carries TRBV20-1 and TRBJ2-7; 9 bases are a match to TRBD1. With 0 bases clipped from V and 2 bases from J, the junction kept 11 bases outside the gene matches. The CDR3 loop spans 17 amino acids. CDR1 and CDR2 from the germline V gene are DFQATT and SNEGSKA (reference sequence). CDR3 amino acids: CSARDSGRRTGAYEQYF. The DNA for the CDR3 is TGCAGTGCTAGAGATTCCGGACGGAGGACAGGGGCCTACGAGCAGTACTTC.